These 23 T cell receptor beta chains came from one sample sequenced in a study of T cells in Graves' hyperthyroidism and ophthalmopathy. Using RNA transcripts as the source, TCR beta CDR3 regions were amplified. HTBI primers were used for first-round RT-PCR of the TCR CDR3. TCRdb passed the multiplex PCR reads through MiXCR, listing each CDR3 protein once. The sample carries some 550,000 distinct CDR3 sequences, less than 25% recorded once. The sequenced sample consisted of blood. Receptor source: a man between 18 and 35 years old with Graves' hyperthyroidism.

The sample holds one count of this clonotype. The chain joins TRBV7-9 to TRBJ1-2, with 11 bases aligning to TRBD1. With V trimmed by 5 bases and J by 8 bases, 10 bases remained unmatched. This CDR3 has 15 amino acids. Germline values: CDR1 SEHNR, CDR2 FQNEAQ (reference sequence). The CDR3 spells CASSQGRDRGKGYTF. The CDR3 DNA is TGTGCCAGCAGCCAGGGCAGGGACAGGGGGAAAGGCTACACCTTC.

This clonotype occurred a few times. J is TRBJ1-2 and V is TRBV20-1; D is ambiguous. CDR3 size: 9 residues. Per germline, CDR1 DFQATT and CDR2 SNEGSKA (reference sequence). Between the trimmed V and J ends, which lost 5 bases and 13 bases, there was a span of 11 bases. Here the CDR3 reads CSALSDGTF. The CDR3 coding sequence is TGCAGTGCTCTGTCAGACGGCACCTTC.

In this sample, this clonotype turned up many times. The V gene is TRBV6-2 or TRBV6-3, the J gene TRBJ2-2; 8 bases map to TRBD1. The CDR3 spans 17 residues. Germline lookup yields CDR1 MNHEY and CDR2 SVGEGT. Trimming took 7 bases from V and 5 from J; bases not matched to a gene: 15. The CDR3 nucleotides read TGTGCCAGCACCCCCGAGGGGCAGGGGGCACGAACCGGGGAGCTGTTTTTT. It codes for CASTPEGQGARTGELFF.

There are many counts of this clonotype. The rearrangement joins TRBV14 to TRBJ1-1, with 7 bases aligning to TRBD1. The CDR3 has 15 amino acids. Germline V gives CDR1 SGHDN, CDR2 FVKESK. Trimming took 4 bases from V and 1 from J; bases not matched to a gene: 6. CDR3 coding DNA: TGTGCCAGCAGCCGAGAAGGGGACAGGAACACTGAAGCTTTCTTT. It encodes CASSREGDRNTEAFF.

This clonotype was observed many times. The chain combines TRBV9 with TRBJ1-1, with 10 bases lining up with TRBD1. V was pared by 0 bases and J by 5 bases, with 4 bases of the junction left unmatched. This CDR3 has 15 residues. CDR1 SGDLS and CDR2 YYNGEE come from the germline V gene. Written as DNA, the CDR3 is TGTGCCAGCAGCGTAGTCCCGGACAGGGGGACTGAAGCTTTCTTT. This translates into CASSVVPDRGTEAFF.

This clonotype came up many times. V usage is TRBV20-1 and J usage is TRBJ2-7; 11 nucleotides match TRBD1. The CDR3 extends over 13 amino acids. V was clipped by 4 bases and J by 7 bases; unmatched bases: 6. CDR1 is DFQATT and CDR2 is SNEGSKA in the germline V gene (reference sequence). CDR3: CSAIRDRGKEQYF. The CDR3 nucleotides read TGCAGTGCTATCCGGGACAGGGGGAAAGAGCAGTACTTC.

This clonotype was recorded at least ten times. The chain employs TRBV12-3 or TRBV12-4 and TRBJ2-3; D unclear. CDR3 length: 14 amino acids. V shed 0 bases and J shed 1 base, with 5 bases lying between them. The CDR3 nucleotides read TGTGCCAGCAGTTTAGCGACGGGCACAGATACGCAGTATTTT. Translation: CASSLATGTDTQYF.

This clonotype has a count of ten or more. The rearrangement links TRBV20-1 to TRBJ2-7; perhaps TRBD2 as D (6 bases). The CDR3 is 15 residues long. The germline V gene encodes CDR1 DFQATT and CDR2 SNEGSKA (reference sequence). The germline V and J ends were trimmed by 0 bases and 9 bases, with 21 bases remaining between them. The CDR3 coding sequence is TGCAGTGCTAGAGATATCGGTCCAGGAGGGTCAGGGCAGTACTTC. Its translation: CSARDIGPGGSGQYF.

This clonotype has a count of ten or more. The rearrangement joins TRBV2 to TRBJ2-6; perhaps TRBD2 as D (5 bases). Per germline, CDR1 SNHLY and CDR2 FYNNEI. The CDR3 contains 15 residues. Deletions cut 2 bases from V and 3 bases from J, with 8 bases between. CDR3 DNA: TGTGCCAGCAGTGAACGAGGGATTGGGGCCAACGTCCTGACTTTC. Its protein is CASSERGIGANVLTF.

This chain uses TRBV6-2 or TRBV6-3 with TRBJ1-2; TRBD1 might be the D (6 bases). V lost 5 bases, J lost 6 bases, and 19 bases lay in between. The germline V gene has CDR1 MNHEY and CDR2 SVGEGT. The CDR3 totals 15 residues. DNA of the CDR3: TGTGCCAGCAGTACCCCACGGACAGAAGGGAATGGCTACACCTTC. This translates into CASSTPRTEGNGYTF.

V is TRBV28 and J is TRBJ2-7, with a tentative D call TRBD1 (5 bases). The length of the CDR3 is 17 residues. Germline V lookup: CDR1 MDHEN, CDR2 SYDVKM. The V gene lost 2 bases and the J gene lost 3 bases, with 20 bases spanning the gap. CDR3 sequence (DNA): TGTGCCAGCAGTTTAATAGGGGCCGTCCAGCTCGGCTACGAGCAGTACTTC. Protein product: CASSLIGAVQLGYEQYF.

The chain employs TRBV6-1 and TRBJ2-5; 7 nucleotides agree with TRBD2. The ends lost 8 bases at V and 9 bases at J; junction bases unmatched: 6. This CDR3 has 11 residues. In germline, CDR1 is MNHNS, CDR2 SASEGT. DNA of the CDR3: TGTGCCAGCCATTGGGGGGGATCCCAGTACTTC. Amino acids: CASHWGGSQYF.

V usage is TRBV4-1 and J usage is TRBJ1-6, with 7 bases matching TRBD1. CDR3 size: 18 residues. Germline V lookup: CDR1 MGHRA, CDR2 YSYEKL. The V segment lost 1 base and the J segment 2 bases; nucleotides outside the gene matches: 8. CDR3 nucleotides: TGCGCCAGCAGCCAAGGGGGGGACAGACGAACCTATAATTCACCCCTCCACTTT. Its translation: CASSQGGDRRTYNSPLHF.

This clonotype occurred a few times. The chain links TRBV6-1 to TRBJ1-5; 8 nucleotides match TRBD1. V was clipped by 7 bases and J by 3 bases; unmatched bases: 8. Germline V gene data show CDR1 as MNHNS and CDR2 as SASEGT. The CDR3 contains 15 residues. The DNA of the CDR3 is TGTGCCAGCACCCGACAGGGGAGAGACAATCAGCCCCAGCATTTT. Its protein product is CASTRQGRDNQPQHF.

This clonotype occurred many times. This chain uses TRBV7-8 with TRBJ2-5, with 7 bases identical to TRBD2. Germline V gene lookup returns CDR1 SGHVS and CDR2 FQNEAQ. CDR3 size: 14 residues. Germline trimming cut 4 bases from V and 1 base from J; bases unmatched to any gene: 3. DNA of the CDR3: TGTGCCAGCAGCTGGGGGGGAGTCCAAGAGACCCAGTACTTC. It is translated as CASSWGGVQETQYF. Supplemented by reference TRBV7-8 and TRBJ2-5, the full variable domain reads GAGVSQSPRYKVAKRGQDVALRCDPISGHVSLFWYQQALGQGPEFLTYFQNEAQLDKSGLPSDRFFAERPEGSVSTLKIQRTQQEDSAVYLCASSWGGVQETQYFGPGTRLLVL.

This clonotype was counted ten times or more. The J gene is TRBJ2-5, the V gene TRBV12-3 or TRBV12-4; 7 positions agree with TRBD2. This CDR3 comprises 13 residues. Trimming took 6 bases from V and 5 from J; bases not matched to a gene: 6. DNA of the CDR3: TGTGCCAGCAGACGGGGGGTAGGGGAGACCCAGTACTTC. Protein product: CASRRGVGETQYF.

This clonotype was detected many times. CDR3 in DNA: TGCAGTGGATCTCAGGGGCCGAATCAGCCCCAGCATTTT. The encoded protein is CSGSQGPNQPQHF. This chain links TRBV20-1 with TRBJ1-5; TRBD1 might be the D (6 bases). V was clipped by 7 bases and J by 4 bases, with 14 bases between them. The CDR3 contains 13 residues. CDR1 and CDR2 (germline): DFQATT, SNEGSKA (reference sequence).

This rearrangement joins TRBV12-3 or TRBV12-4 to TRBJ2-7, with TRBD1 identical over 12 bases. The junction had 7 bases not matched to a gene; V was cut back by 5 bases and J by 5 bases. CDR3 length: 15 amino acids. CDR3 in amino acids: CASSAPGQGANEQYF. CDR3 nucleotides: TGTGCCAGCAGTGCACCGGGACAGGGGGCTAACGAGCAGTACTTC.

This clonotype was recorded at least ten times. The V and J genes are TRBV2 and TRBJ1-5; 9 bases agree with TRBD1. Trimming at V came to 8 bases and at J to 0 bases, leaving 5 bases not matched to a gene. The length of the CDR3 is 15 residues. Germline V CDR1 and CDR2: SNHLY, FYNNEI. The CDR3 DNA sequence: TGTGCCAGCGAAGACAGGGGGTATAGCAATCAGCCCCAGCATTTT. Its translation: CASEDRGYSNQPQHF. Supplemented by reference TRBV2 and TRBJ1-5, the full variable domain reads EPEVTQTPSHQVTQMGQEVILRCVPISNHLYFYWYRQILGQKVEFLVSFYNNEISEKSEIFDDQFSVERPDGSNFTLKIRSTKLEDSAMYFCASEDRGYSNQPQHFGDGTRLSIL.

To note about this clonotype: Given a much more abundant clone one base away, this may be a read error. The gene calls are TRBV30 and TRBJ2-5; 8 bases fit TRBD1. Germline CDR1 is GTSNPN and CDR2 is SVGIG (reference sequence). Trimming took 2 bases from V and 4 from J; bases not matched to a gene: 0. This CDR3 region has 12 residues. The CDR3 DNA reads as TGTGCCTGGAGTACAGGGGGAGAGACCCAGTACTTC. It encodes CAWSTGGETQYF.

Many counts were recorded for this clonotype. The chain carries TRBV7-2 and TRBJ2-7, with D perhaps TRBD1 or TRBD2 (6 bases each). This CDR3 is built from 15 residues. V lost 1 base and J lost 3, with 13 bases in between. Germline values: CDR1 SGHTA, CDR2 FQGNSA. The CDR3 nucleotides read TGTGCCAGCAGCTTAGGGGCGGGACACGGCTACGAGCAGTACTTC. Protein sequence: CASSLGAGHGYEQYF.

This clonotype came up a few times. A read error may account for a junction end that differs from germline. This CDR3 reads CASSLEGTGVLNQPQHF. CDR3 bases: TGTGCCAGCAGCTTGGAAGGGACAGGGGTCTTGAATCAGCCCCAGCATTTT. The chain uses TRBV5-1 and TRBJ1-5, with 10 bases aligning to TRBD1. The CDR3 totals 17 residues. Germline values: CDR1 SGHRS, CDR2 YFSETQ.

Note on this clonotype: Being one base from a much bigger clone, this may be a read error. V gene TRBV2 combines with J gene TRBJ1-4; D is possibly TRBD1 (5 bases). Looked up from germline, CDR1 is SNHLY and CDR2 is FYNNEI. The CDR3 covers 13 residues. The CDR3 is CAGGASFNEKLLF. The CDR3, as DNA: TGTGCCGGCGGGGCCAGCTTTAATGAAAAACTGTTGTTT.